This TCR beta chain was captured by sequencing in a study of shared T cell receptors in the human thymus. Profiling relied on immunoSEQ multiplex PCR, and the TCRdb table lists in-frame clones only, not all of them. The sample has hundreds of thousands of clones, 80% to 90% seen once; the top ten hold 0.0094%. The CDR3 totals 11 residues. V shed 4 bases and J shed 6 bases, with 9 bases lying between them. CDR1 is SQVTM and CDR2 is ANQGSEA in the germline V gene. Another study also made use of these data, one on human thymus T cells. That publication notes: Resections from corrective heart surgery provided thymus tissue. Repertoires sampled from thymus and blood appeared biased in V and J gene usage. Thymic repertoires overlap heavily among unrelated individuals, related research has reported.

The sequenced material came from thymocytes. The chain employs TRBV29-1 and TRBJ1-2; weak D call: TRBD1 (6 bases). The TCR sequence derives from a boy under three years old with a congenital heart defect. As DNA, the CDR3 is TGCAGCGTTGTATACAGGGATGGCTACACCTTC. Translating it yields CSVVYRDGYTF.